This T cell receptor (beta chain) derives from a study of CD8 T cells in ankylosing spondylitis listed by TCRdb under 2017. Regarding the complete study: The study set out to find disease-linked TCR variants by profiling T cell receptor beta repertoires in ankylosing spondylitis patients and healthy donors. Peripheral blood was sampled, and synovial fluid was also collected from ankylosing spondylitis patients. In total, the full study cohort was made up of about 99 healthy donors and 25 ankylosing spondylitis patients.

Instrument on record: Illumina HiSeq 2500. Quantitative 5'-RACE with molecular barcodes was used to prepare TCR beta libraries. Concerning the study's data processing: A new computational method, built on a probabilistic model of VDJ rearrangement, was used to identify disease-linked TCR variants. Starting from the raw public reads, TCRdb applied fastp trimming at Q25, assembled clones with MiXCR and retained in-frame beta chains. Rows matching on CDR3 protein sequence are summarized as one entry with the most common DNA and genes. The V and J calls were not made by the authors but by TCRdb's processing. This sample lists under 850,000 distinct CDR3 sequences; 19% were detected once. The leading ten clones occupy around a fifth of the sample. This clonotype was seen more than once but under ten times. Its antigen is still unknown. It has no much larger one-base neighbor in the sample; base qualities were not kept.

Inclusive of the bounding cysteine and phenylalanine, the CDR3 is 13 residues long. Just the 39-base CDR3 DNA is kept, in frame starting at base 1. V loses 5 bases of germline sequence and J loses 7 bases, and the interval between the two ends is 12 bases. CDR1 and CDR2 are read off the germline V gene as SGHTA and FQGTGA. Broad study findings and their caveats: Blood from ankylosing spondylitis patients appeared to be characterized by a TCR beta motif composed of eight highly homologous amino acid variants. Some motif variants had previously been reported in the synovial fluid and blood of reactive arthritis patients, which suggests shared mechanisms of disease initiation. The disease-linked clones were reported as significantly enriched in matched synovial fluid samples from ankylosing spondylitis patients. A CD8+ phenotype was shown by the disease-linked clones, which were found at relatively low frequencies in peripheral blood.

This TCR came from a male donor with ankylosing spondylitis. The rearrangement combines TRBV7-3 with TRBJ2-1, with a tentative D gene TRBD2 over 6 matching bases. What was sequenced was blood, either unsorted or a sorted T cell fraction (not recorded which). The CDR3 sequence is CASSQKGGNEQFF. In nucleotides, the sequence is TGTGCCAGCAGCCAAAAGGGAGGTAATGAGCAGTTCTTC.